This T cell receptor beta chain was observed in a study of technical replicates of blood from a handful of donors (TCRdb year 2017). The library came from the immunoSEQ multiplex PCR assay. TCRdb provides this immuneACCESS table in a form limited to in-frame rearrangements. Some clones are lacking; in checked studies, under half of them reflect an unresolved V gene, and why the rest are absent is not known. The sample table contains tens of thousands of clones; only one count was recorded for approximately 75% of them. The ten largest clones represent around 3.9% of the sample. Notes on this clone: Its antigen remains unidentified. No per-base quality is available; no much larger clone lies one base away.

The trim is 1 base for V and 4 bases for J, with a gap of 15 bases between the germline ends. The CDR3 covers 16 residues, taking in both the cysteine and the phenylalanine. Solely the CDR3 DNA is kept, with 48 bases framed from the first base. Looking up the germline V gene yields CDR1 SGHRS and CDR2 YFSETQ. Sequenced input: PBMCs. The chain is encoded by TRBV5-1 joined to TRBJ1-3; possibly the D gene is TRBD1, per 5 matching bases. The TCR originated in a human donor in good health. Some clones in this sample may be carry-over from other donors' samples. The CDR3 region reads CASSLQGSLSGNTIYF. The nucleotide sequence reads TGCGCCAGCAGCTTGCAGGGATCCCTCTCCGGAAACACCATATATTTT.